This T cell receptor (beta chain) comes out of a study of PD-1 blockade in classical Hodgkin lymphoma. Assay: immunoSEQ multiplex PCR; the TCRdb copy retains only in-frame clones and omits some. The table lists about 21,000 clones, around three quarters of them singletons. Whole-study results and caveats: CD4+ TCR diversity rose significantly by C4D1, and CD8+ TCR diversity did not.

Comments on this clone: Antigen: not known.

Time point denoted: cycle 4 day 1 (C4D1), after five to seven weeks of nivolumab. Relapse after autologous stem cell transplantation occurred in every patient, and brentuximab vedotin exposure varied. CDR1 is LNHDA, CDR2 SQIVND, per germline (reference sequence). The ends were cut back, 5 bases at V and 4 bases at J, with 5 bases in the middle. This CDR3 spans 12 amino acids. The chain employs TRBV19 and TRBJ2-2; D remains ambiguous. This sequence originates from a human donor with classical Hodgkin lymphoma. The specimen was peripheral blood mononuclear cells (PBMCs), collected before the fourth cycle of nivolumab. The CDR3 is CASSFTTGELFF. For the CDR3, the DNA is TGTGCCAGTAGTTTCACCACCGGGGAGCTGTTTTTT.